This T cell receptor beta chain was profiled in a study of read filtering for tumor transcriptome and immune sequencing. Study-wide points: IR-seq and RNA-seq agreed better without single-read clonotypes. In IR-seq, single-read clonotypes were roughly 82% of clonotypes but around 3.5% of reads.

Bone marrow was sampled from every patient at the time of active disease. V was pared by 2 bases and J by 0 bases, with 9 bases of the junction left unmatched. Germline loops: CDR1 MGHRA, CDR2 YSYEKL. The CDR3 extends over 19 amino acids. This library used roughly 400 ng RNA and molecular barcoded adaptors spanning alpha/delta and beta/gamma chains. TCRdb reprocessed the reads with MiXCR, giving one entry per CDR3 protein. The data contain roughly 130,000 distinct CDR3 sequences, under 15% of them singletons. Remarks on this clonotype: Its antigen remains unknown.

The sample comprised a population of CD138-negative cells sorted from bone marrow. This receptor was obtained from a donor over 35 with multiple myeloma. V and J are TRBV4-1 and TRBJ1-3; 11 nucleotides match TRBD1. This CDR3 reads CASSQTRDRGTPSGNTIYF. The CDR3 nucleotides read TGCGCCAGCAGCCAAACCCGGGACAGGGGGACCCCCTCTGGAAACACCATATATTTT.